This TCR beta chain is drawn from a study of cytomegalovirus exposure and HLA in healthy donors. About the research overall: Genetic ancestry analysis placed around 76% of the 398 donors that were genotyped in the Caucasian-associated cluster.

Primers for the PCR totalled 60 Vbeta and 13 Jbeta. The repertoire was sequenced with immunoSEQ multiplex PCR; TCRdb's copy has only in-frame clones and lacks some. In total, the table holds approximately 58,000 clones. The CDR3 is made up of 14 amino acids. CDR1 is LNHNV, CDR2 YYDKDF, per germline (reference sequence). Losses at the gene ends were 11 bases for V and 4 bases for J; bases not matched to a gene: 4. The sequence derives from a man younger than 35 in good health and CMV-seropositive. Material: PBMCs. The chain couples TRBV15 to TRBJ2-2, with 13 bases that match TRBD2. The CDR3 coding sequence is TGTGCCTGCAGACTAGCGGGGGGCACCGGGGAGCTGTTTTTT. This codes for CACRLAGGTGELFF.